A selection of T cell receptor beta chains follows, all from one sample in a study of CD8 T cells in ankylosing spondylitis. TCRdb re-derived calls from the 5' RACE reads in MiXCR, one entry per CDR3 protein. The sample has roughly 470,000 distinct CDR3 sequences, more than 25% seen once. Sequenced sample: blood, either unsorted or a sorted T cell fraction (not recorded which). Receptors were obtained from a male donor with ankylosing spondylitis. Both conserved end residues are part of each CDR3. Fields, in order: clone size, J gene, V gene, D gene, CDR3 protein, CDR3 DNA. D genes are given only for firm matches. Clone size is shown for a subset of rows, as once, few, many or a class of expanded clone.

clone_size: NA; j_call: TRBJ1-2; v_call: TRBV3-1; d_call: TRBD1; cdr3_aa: CASSPLGQGVGGYTF; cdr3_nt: TGTGCCAGCAGCCCTTTGGGACAGGGAGTCGGGGGCTACACCTTC
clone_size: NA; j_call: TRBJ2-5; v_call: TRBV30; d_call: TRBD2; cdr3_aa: CAWSVPSGSQETQYF; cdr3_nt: TGTGCCTGGAGTGTACCCAGCGGGAGTCAAGAGACCCAGTACTTC
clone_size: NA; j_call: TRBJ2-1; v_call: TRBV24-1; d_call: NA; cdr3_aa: CATSDLRGAQFF; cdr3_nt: TGTGCCACCAGTGATTTGAGGGGGGCGCAGTTCTTC
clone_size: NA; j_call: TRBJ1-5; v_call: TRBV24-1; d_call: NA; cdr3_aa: CATSDPGAVNQPQHF; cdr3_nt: TGTGCCACCAGTGACCCGGGGGCTGTCAATCAGCCCCAGCATTTT
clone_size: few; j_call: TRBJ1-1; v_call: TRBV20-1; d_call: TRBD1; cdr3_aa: CSARPRGPGAEAFF; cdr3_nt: TGCAGTGCTAGGCCCAGGGGGCCGGGCGCTGAAGCTTTCTTT
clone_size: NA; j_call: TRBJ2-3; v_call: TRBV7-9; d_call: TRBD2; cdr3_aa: CASISEGGADTQYF; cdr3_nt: TGTGCCAGCATCTCGGAGGGAGGGGCAGATACGCAGTATTTT
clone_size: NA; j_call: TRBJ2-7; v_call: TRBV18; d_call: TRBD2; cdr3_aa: CASSRTSGGDYEQYF; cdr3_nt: TGTGCCAGCTCACGCACTAGCGGAGGGGACTACGAGCAGTACTTC
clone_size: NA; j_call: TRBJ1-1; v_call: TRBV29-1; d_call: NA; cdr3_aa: CSVAQQGTWGFF; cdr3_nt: TGCAGCGTTGCTCAACAGGGTACGTGGGGTTTCTTT
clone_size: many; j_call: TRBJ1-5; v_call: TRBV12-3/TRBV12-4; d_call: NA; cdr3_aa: CASRASSFTGVAQHF; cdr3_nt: TGTGCCAGCAGAGCCAGCAGTTTTACAGGAGTAGCCCAGCATTTT
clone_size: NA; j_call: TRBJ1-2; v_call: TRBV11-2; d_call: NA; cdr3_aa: CASSSTRGANGYGYTF; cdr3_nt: TGTGCCAGCAGCTCCACTAGGGGGGCCAATGGCTATGGCTACACCTTC
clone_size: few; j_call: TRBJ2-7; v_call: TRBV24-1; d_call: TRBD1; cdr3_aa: CATSGTGTYEQYF; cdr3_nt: TGTGCCACCAGTGGGACAGGGACCTACGAGCAGTACTTC
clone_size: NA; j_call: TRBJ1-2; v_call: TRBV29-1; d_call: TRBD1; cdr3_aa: CSVVGATGTNYGYTF; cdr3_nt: TGCAGCGTTGTGGGGGCGACAGGGACTAACTATGGCTACACCTTC
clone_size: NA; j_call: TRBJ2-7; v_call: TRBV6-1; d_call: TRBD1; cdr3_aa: CASSAAGTGREQYF; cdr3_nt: TGTGCCAGCAGTGCCGCCGGGACAGGCAGGGAGCAGTACTTC
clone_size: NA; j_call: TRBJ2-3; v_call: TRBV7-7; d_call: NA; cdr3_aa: CASSFGDSDTQYF; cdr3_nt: TGTGCCAGCAGCTTTGGGGATTCAGATACGCAGTATTTT